Each of the 6 T cell receptor beta chains below was sequenced from the same sample in a study of blood T cell repertoires in COVID-19. Profiling relied on immunoSEQ multiplex PCR, and the TCRdb table lists in-frame clones only, not all of them. Here the sample spans about 240,000 clones, approximately 87% being singletons. The sequencing sample was made of peripheral blood. The source is a man aged 55 to 70 with acute or convalescent COVID-19.

This clone was picked up many times. The rearrangement uses TRBV27 and TRBJ2-7, with 7 bases identical to TRBD1. The V gene end was trimmed by 5 bases and the J gene end by 0 bases; junction bases not matched to a gene: 4. Germline CDR1 is MNHEY and CDR2 is SMNVEV (reference sequence). The CDR3 sequence is 14 residues long. CDR3 sequence: CASSPDRYSYEQYF. The DNA for the CDR3 is TGTGCCAGCAGTCCGGACAGGTACTCCTACGAGCAGTACTTC.

This chain links TRBV5-6 with TRBJ2-2, with D maybe TRBD1 (5 bases). Germline V CDR1 and CDR2: SGHDT, YYEEEE. CDR3 length: 18 amino acids. Trimming stripped 1 base from V and 0 bases from J, with 16 bases between. The chain's CDR3 is CASSLPGKSSPNTGELFF. The CDR3 nucleotides read TGTGCCAGCAGCTTGCCAGGGAAATCTTCCCCGAACACCGGGGAGCTGTTTTTT.

Comment on this clone: An end of the junction does not agree with germline; a read error may underlie this. The chain recombines TRBV7-7 with TRBJ2-5; 12 bases match TRBD2. This CDR3 region has 15 residues. Per germline, CDR1 SSHAT and CDR2 FNYEAQ (reference sequence). CDR3 DNA: TGTGCTAGCAGCCCCGGACTAGCGGGAACGGAGACCCAGTACTTC. Translation gives CASSPGLAGTETQYF.

In DNA form, the CDR3 reads TGTGCCAGCAGCTTCGGAAACCTTCGGGATTCACCCCTCCACTTT. As protein: CASSFGNLRDSPLHF. The V gene is TRBV7-9, the J gene TRBJ1-6; no firm D call. V was trimmed by 3 bases and J by 8 bases, leaving 14 bases between them. The CDR3 length is 15 residues. The germline V gene encodes CDR1 SEHNR and CDR2 FQNEAQ (reference sequence).

This sequence joins TRBV19 and TRBJ1-4, with D unresolved. There are 14 residues in the CDR3. V was pared by 6 bases and J by 5 bases, with 13 bases between. The germline CDR1 and CDR2 sequences are LNHDA and SQIVND (reference sequence). CDR3 bases: TGTGCCAGTAGCCGAGGTTTATACAATGAAAAACTGTTTTTT. This translates into CASSRGLYNEKLFF.

The chain joins TRBV5-6 to TRBJ1-2; TRBD1 matches 7 bases. CDR1 and CDR2 from the germline V gene are SGHDT and YYEEEE. This CDR3 contains 16 residues. V was pared by 3 bases and J by 3 bases, with 11 bases of the junction left unmatched. DNA for the CDR3: TGTGCCAGCAGCTCACTAAAGACAGGGATCCACTATGGCTACACCTTC. It encodes CASSSLKTGIHYGYTF.